This T cell receptor beta chain was sequenced during a study of T cell repertoires in cytomegalovirus infection. Study-level findings and limits: Carriers of CMV and the relevant HLA type were discriminated by public TCR beta frequency.

Trimming took 8 bases from V and 0 from J, leaving 17 bases between them. This CDR3 has 16 amino acids. TCRdb used MiXCR to reprocess the reads, holding one entry per CDR3 protein. The top ten clones hold roughly 10% of a sample with approximately 500,000 distinct CDR3 sequences, 10% to 12% of them seen once. A single count supports this clonotype. Its specificity is not known. The rearrangement uses TRBV5-3 and TRBJ1-4, with D maybe TRBD1 (6 bases). TRBV5-3 is known as an ORF, though its function is uncertain. What was sequenced was PBMCs. This clonotype was sampled from a human donor in good health (CMV status not recorded). Some clones in this sample may be carry-over from other donors' samples. The CDR3 DNA sequence: TGTGCCAGCAGCACGGACGGACAGTCAACTAATGAAAAACTGTTTTTT. It translates to CASSTDGQSTNEKLFF.